What follows are 17 T cell receptor beta chains derived from one specimen sequenced in a study of blood T cell repertoires in COVID-19. The assay was immunoSEQ multiplex PCR, and TCRdb's table has in-frame clones only and misses some. The table has 55,000 to 70,000 clones, over 75% seen once. Sequenced sample: peripheral blood. These receptors all come from a woman younger than 35 with acute or convalescent COVID-19.

The V gene is TRBV6-1, the J gene TRBJ1-2; possible D gene TRBD1, 5 bases. The CDR3 is made up of 16 amino acids. V was trimmed by 2 bases and J by 5 bases, leaving 18 bases between them. Germline V gene data show CDR1 as MNHNS and CDR2 as SASEGT. The CDR3 region has the DNA TGTGCCAGCAGTGAATGGGGGGGTAGGGGTTGGTATGGCTACACCTTC. This translates into CASSEWGGRGWYGYTF.

The gene calls are TRBV4-2 and TRBJ2-1; 7 bases fit TRBD2. The CDR3 contains 16 residues. The V gene's germline CDR1 is LGHNA and CDR2 YNFKEQ. The V gene end was trimmed by 4 bases and the J gene end by 1 base; junction bases not matched to a gene: 7. CDR3 nucleotide sequence: TGTGCCAGCAGCCGACTGGGGCGGGGGTCCTACAATGAGCAGTTCTTC. Its translation: CASSRLGRGSYNEQFF.

The chain's CDR3 is CASSQNQETQYF. The CDR3 coding sequence is TGTGCCAGCAGCCAGAACCAAGAGACCCAGTACTTC. The chain employs TRBV11-2 and TRBJ2-5; no clear D. The CDR3 consists of 12 residues. Trimming shortened V by 5 bases and J by 0 bases, and 4 bases separated the two germline ends. Germline CDR1 SGHAT, CDR2 FQNNGV.

The chain combines TRBV4-1 with TRBJ1-4; TRBD1 is a possible D gene (5 bases). The germline CDR1 and CDR2 sequences are MGHRA and YSYEKL. This CDR3 spans 16 amino acids. V lost 3 bases, J lost 3 bases, and 14 bases lay in between. The CDR3 bases are TGCGCCAGCAGCCATCGGGGGGGTGACTCTAATGAAAAACTGTTTTTT. Amino acids: CASSHRGGDSNEKLFF.

The sample holds one count of this clone. The chain carries TRBV6-5 and TRBJ1-1; TRBD1 might be the D (5 bases). Germline assignment: CDR1 MNHEY and CDR2 SVGAGI. Trimming stripped 3 bases from V and 3 bases from J, with 17 bases between. The CDR3 runs 16 residues. CDR3 DNA sequence: TGTGCCAGCAGTTATTCGATTTGGGGCATGGACACTGAAGCTTTCTTT. This gives the protein CASSYSIWGMDTEAFF.

This chain uses TRBV10-2 with TRBJ1-2, with a possible D match to TRBD1 (5 bases). The CDR3 is 13 residues long. V lost 0 bases and J lost 13, with 15 bases in between. Germline lookup yields CDR1 WSHSY and CDR2 SAAADI. The CDR3 coding sequence is TGCGCCAGCAGTGAGTCGCAGCAGGGAATGGCCACCTTC. Its protein product is CASSESQQGMATF.

J is TRBJ1-2 and V is TRBV20-1; possible D gene TRBD1, 5 bases. There are 11 residues in the CDR3. Germline V gives CDR1 DFQATT, CDR2 SNEGSKA (reference sequence). For the CDR3, the DNA is TGCAGCTCTCATTCGGGGGAAGGCTACACCTTC. Residues: CSSHSGEGYTF.

The chain carries TRBV25-1 and TRBJ1-2; 9 bases agree with TRBD1. The CDR3 totals 12 residues. The J segment lost 10 bases and the V segment lost 7 bases, leaving 7 bases of the junction unmatched. The germline CDR1 and CDR2 sequences are MGHDK and SYGVNS. The CDR3 DNA reads TGTGCCAGCACCTTACAGGGGGCGTACTACACCTTC. Its translation is CASTLQGAYYTF.

The chain carries TRBV4-1 and TRBJ2-5; 14 positions agree with TRBD2. The J segment lost 3 bases and the V segment lost 4 bases, leaving 1 base of the junction unmatched. Germline lookup yields CDR1 MGHRA and CDR2 YSYEKL. The CDR3 extends over 15 amino acids. CDR3 DNA: TGCGCCAGCAGCCCGGGACTAGCGGGAGAAGAGACCCAGTACTTC. Translating it yields CASSPGLAGEETQYF.

The CDR3 bases are TGTGCCAGCAGCTCCGCCGGACTAGCGGGAGACAATGAGCAGTTCTTC. Translation gives CASSSAGLAGDNEQFF. This chain links TRBV7-2 with TRBJ2-1, with 13 nucleotides matching TRBD2. This CDR3 comprises 16 residues. CDR1 is SGHTA and CDR2 is FQGNSA in the germline V gene. Losses at the gene ends were 4 bases for V and 5 bases for J; bases not matched to a gene: 5. The full variable domain, completed using reference TRBV7-2 and TRBJ2-1, is GAGVSQSPSNKVTEKGKDVELRCDPISGHTALYWYRQSLGQGLEFLIYFQGNSAPDKSGLPSDRFSAERTGGSVSTLTIQRTQQEDSAVYLCASSSAGLAGDNEQFFGPGTRLTVL.

This clone was seen only once. This sequence joins TRBV15 and TRBJ2-1; TRBD1 might be the D (5 bases). This CDR3 comprises 13 residues. Germline loops: CDR1 LNHNV, CDR2 YYDKDF (reference sequence). The V gene lost 4 bases and the J gene lost 4 bases, with 8 bases spanning the gap. As DNA, the CDR3 is TGTGCCACCAGCACTAAGGGGTACAATGAGCAGTTCTTC. Its protein product is CATSTKGYNEQFF.

The chain has TRBV5-1 and TRBJ2-1; 11 positions agree with TRBD2. This CDR3 is built from 18 residues. CDR1 and CDR2 (germline): SGHRS, YFSETQ. With 1 base clipped from V and 0 bases from J, the junction kept 6 bases outside the gene matches. CDR3 protein: CASSLTPSGGSSYNEQFF. DNA for the CDR3: TGCGCCAGCAGCTTGACACCTAGCGGGGGGAGCTCCTACAATGAGCAGTTCTTC. The full variable domain, its missing parts supplied by reference TRBV5-1 and TRBJ2-1, is KAGVTQTPRYLIKTRGQQVTLSCSPISGHRSVSWYQQTPGQGLQFLFEYFSETQRNKGNFPGRFSGRQFSNSRSEMNVSTLELGDSALYLCASSLTPSGGSSYNEQFFGPGTRLTVL.

The rearrangement uses TRBV7-9 and TRBJ2-5, with a tentative D call TRBD2 (6 bases). Germline V gene sequence: CDR1 SEHNR, CDR2 FQNEAQ (reference sequence). The CDR3 is made up of 13 amino acids. Between the trimmed V and J ends, which lost 5 bases and 4 bases, there was a span of 11 bases. The CDR3 sequence: CASSALGGETQYF. The CDR3 DNA follows: TGTGCCAGCAGCGCACTGGGGGGAGAGACCCAGTACTTC.

The V gene is TRBV24-1, the J gene TRBJ2-2; D is perhaps TRBD1 (6 bases). The CDR3 extends over 14 amino acids. Germline V gene sequence: CDR1 KGHDR, CDR2 SFDVKD. V lost 3 bases to trimming and J lost 3 bases, with 7 bases between them. The CDR3 DNA is TGTGCCACCAGTGATGGACAGTACACCGGGGAGCTGTTTTTT. Amino acid sequence: CATSDGQYTGELFF.

CDR3 loop: CATSRDAGEVGELFF. The DNA of the CDR3 is TGTGCCACCAGCAGAGATGCGGGGGAGGTCGGGGAGCTGTTTTTT. The chain joins TRBV15 to TRBJ2-2; 7 bases agree with TRBD2. CDR3 size: 15 residues. Germline lookup yields CDR1 LNHNV and CDR2 YYDKDF (reference sequence). Trimming took 0 bases from V and 7 from J; bases not matched to a gene: 5.

This chain joins TRBV28 and TRBJ1-1; weak D call: TRBD1 (5 bases). Germline loops: CDR1 MDHEN, CDR2 SYDVKM. The ends were cut back, 5 bases at V and 4 bases at J, with 14 bases in the middle. CDR3 length: 14 residues. The CDR3 reads CASSHRRGFTEAFF. CDR3 nucleotides: TGTGCCAGCAGTCATAGGCGGGGGTTCACTGAAGCTTTCTTT.

This chain links TRBV6-1 with TRBJ1-5; unclear D gene. V gave up 2 bases and J gave up 0 bases, with 11 bases separating them. There are 16 residues in the CDR3. Per the germline V gene, CDR1 is MNHNS and CDR2 is SASEGT. The CDR3 nucleotides read TGTGCCAGCAGTGAAAGACGAGGGTTTAGCAATCAGCCCCAGCATTTT. Translated, it gives CASSERRGFSNQPQHF.